This T cell receptor (beta chain) came from a study of CD8+CD57+ T cells in acquired aplastic anemia. The wider study: Mean DNA quantity obtained from sorted CD4+ and CD8+ cells was 3 to 4 ug.

CDR3 length equals 16 residues. Trimming took off 5 bases at V and 11 bases at J, with 27 bases between the two ends. CDR1 is SEHNR, CDR2 FQNEAQ, per germline (reference sequence). Profiles of TCR beta VDJ and CDR3 were generated from a genomic DNA template. TCRdb independently ran MiXCR on the reads; one entry per CDR3 protein. The sample has roughly 250,000 distinct CDR3 sequences, less than 85% seen once. All sequencing subjects had displayed CD8+CD57+ cell expansion on flow cytometry. Every one of the patients had aplastic anemia (severe, acquired). The chain employs TRBV7-9 and TRBJ1-1; D might be TRBD1 (6 bases). The clonotype comes from a human donor with aplastic anemia. Sequenced sample: sorted CD4+, CD8+, or CD8+CD57+ T cells (not recorded which) from PBMCs. CDR3 nucleotide sequence: TGTGCCAGCAGCCTACAAGGGGGGGCCCGGAACACGGATGCTTTCTTT. This encodes CASSLQGGARNTDAFF.